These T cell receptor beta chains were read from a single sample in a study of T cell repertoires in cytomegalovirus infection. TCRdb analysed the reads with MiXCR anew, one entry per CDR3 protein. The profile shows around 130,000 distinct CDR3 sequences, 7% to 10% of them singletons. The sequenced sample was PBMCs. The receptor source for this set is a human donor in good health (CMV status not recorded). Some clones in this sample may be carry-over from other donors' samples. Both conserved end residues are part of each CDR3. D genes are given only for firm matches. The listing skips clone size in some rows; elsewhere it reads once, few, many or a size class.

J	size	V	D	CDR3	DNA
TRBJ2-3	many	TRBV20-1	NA	CSASDLDRVYTDTQYF	TGCAGTGCTAGTGACCTCGACAGAGTATACACAGATACGCAGTATTTT
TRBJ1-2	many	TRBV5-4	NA	CASSLTTTHGYTF	TGTGCCAGCAGCTTGACGACCACTCATGGCTACACCTTC
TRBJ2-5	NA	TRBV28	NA	CASSILTGEETQYF	TGTGCCAGCAGTATTCTCACGGGGGAGGAGACCCAGTACTTC
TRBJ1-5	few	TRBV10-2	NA	CASSGGNREVDQPQHF	TGCGCCAGCAGTGGGGGGAACAGGGAGGTGGATCAGCCCCAGCATTTT
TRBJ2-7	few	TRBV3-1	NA	CASSHDRPSYEQYF	TGTGCCAGCAGCCACGACAGACCCTCCTACGAGCAGTACTTC
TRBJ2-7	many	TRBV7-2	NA	CASSLNPDQQYF	TGTGCCAGCAGCTTAAACCCAGACCAGCAGTACTTC
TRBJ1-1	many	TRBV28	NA	CASTLAGYTEAFF	TGTGCCAGCACCCTAGCAGGCTACACTGAAGCTTTCTTT
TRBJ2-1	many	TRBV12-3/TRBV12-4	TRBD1	CASSLRDRGLRQFF	TGTGCCAGCAGTTTACGGGACAGGGGCCTACGGCAGTTCTTC
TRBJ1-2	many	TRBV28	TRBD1	CASSFGTGSVDGYTF	TGTGCCAGCAGTTTCGGGACAGGGAGCGTCGATGGCTACACCTTC
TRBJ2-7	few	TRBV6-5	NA	CASPDRFSYEQYF	TGTGCCAGCCCAGACAGGTTTTCCTACGAGCAGTACTTC
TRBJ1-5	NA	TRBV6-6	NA	CASRGGDQPQHF	TGTGCCAGCAGAGGCGGAGATCAGCCCCAGCATTTT
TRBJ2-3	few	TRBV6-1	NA	CASSSQVLTDTQYF	TGTGCCAGCAGTTCCCAGGTTCTCACAGATACGCAGTATTTT
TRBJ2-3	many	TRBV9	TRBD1	CASSLPSGTETDTQYF	TGTGCCAGCAGCCTCCCGTCGGGGACAGAAACAGATACGCAGTATTTT
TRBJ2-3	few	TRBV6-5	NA	CASKEGAMNTQYF	TGTGCCAGCAAGGAGGGGGCTATGAATACGCAGTATTTT
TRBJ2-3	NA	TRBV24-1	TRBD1	CATSASGAGGKDTQYF	TGTGCCACCAGTGCGAGCGGTGCAGGGGGCAAAGATACGCAGTATTTT
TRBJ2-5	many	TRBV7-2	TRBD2	CASSLVAGGPQETQYF	TGTGCCAGCAGCTTGGTAGCGGGGGGGCCCCAAGAGACCCAGTACTTC
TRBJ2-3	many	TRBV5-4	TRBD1	CASSSGTGGNQYTDTQYF	TGTGCCAGCAGCTCCGGGACAGGGGGAAATCAATACACAGATACGCAGTATTTT
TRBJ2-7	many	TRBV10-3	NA	CAISEAPGEYEQYF	TGTGCCATCAGTGAGGCGCCAGGTGAATACGAGCAGTACTTC
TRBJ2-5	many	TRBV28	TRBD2	CASSPTSGGPQETQYF	TGTGCCAGCAGTCCGACTAGCGGGGGCCCCCAAGAGACCCAGTACTTC
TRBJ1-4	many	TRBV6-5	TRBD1	CASSSGQLKNEKLFF	TGTGCCAGCAGCTCGGGACAGCTCAAAAATGAAAAACTGTTTTTT
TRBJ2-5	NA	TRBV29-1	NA	CSVDAGVETQYF	TGCAGCGTTGACGCGGGCGTAGAGACCCAGTACTTC
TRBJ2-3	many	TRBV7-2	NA	CASSPPWGLNTQYF	TGTGCCAGCAGTCCCCCGTGGGGCCTGAATACGCAGTATTTT
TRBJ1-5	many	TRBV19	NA	CASSIPQTTLTEQPQHF	TGTGCCAGTAGTATACCGCAGACAACCCTTACGGAGCAGCCCCAGCATTTT
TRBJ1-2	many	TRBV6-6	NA	CASSKTPVEANYGYTF	TGTGCCAGCAGTAAAACCCCCGTGGAGGCTAACTATGGCTACACCTTC
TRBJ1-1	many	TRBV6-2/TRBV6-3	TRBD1	CASSRTGGWTEAFF	TGTGCCAGCAGTCGGACAGGGGGTTGGACTGAAGCTTTCTTT
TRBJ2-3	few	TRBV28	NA	CASIPGDFTDTQYF	TGTGCCAGCATCCCCGGAGACTTCACAGATACGCAGTATTTT
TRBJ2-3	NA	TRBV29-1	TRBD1	CSVEGQGITDTQYF	TGCAGCGTTGAGGGACAGGGCATCACAGATACGCAGTATTTT
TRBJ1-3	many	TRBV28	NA	CASSFQLGGASGNTIYF	TGTGCCAGCAGTTTCCAGCTGGGGGGCGCATCTGGAAACACCATATATTTT
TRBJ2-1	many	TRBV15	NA	CATSRDPSRRSYNEQFF	TGTGCCACCAGCAGAGACCCCTCTAGACGCTCCTACAATGAGCAGTTCTTC
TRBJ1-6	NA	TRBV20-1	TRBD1	CSARTIRDRDNSPLHF	TGCAGTGCTAGAACCATTCGGGACAGGGATAATTCACCCCTCCACTTT
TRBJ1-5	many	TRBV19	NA	CASSNRRTWDPVSNQPQHF	TGTGCCAGTAGTAACCGCAGGACGTGGGATCCCGTTAGCAATCAGCCCCAGCATTTT
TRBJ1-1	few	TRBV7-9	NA	CASSSGGGAVEAFF	TGTGCCAGCAGCTCCGGTGGGGGGGCTGTTGAAGCTTTCTTT
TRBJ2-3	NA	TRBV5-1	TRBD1	CASTRLDRASADTQYF	TGCGCCAGCACGCGACTCGACAGGGCGAGCGCAGATACGCAGTATTTT
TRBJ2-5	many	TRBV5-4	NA	CASSSGQTRTQYF	TGTGCCAGCAGCTCGGGACAAACGAGGACCCAGTACTTC
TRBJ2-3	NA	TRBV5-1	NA	CASSLAAGPRPDTQYF	TGCGCCAGCAGCTTGGCTGCGGGGCCCCGCCCCGATACGCAGTATTTT
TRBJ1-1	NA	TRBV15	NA	CATSTNGGVEAFF	TGTGCCACCAGCACAAACGGGGGGGTTGAAGCTTTCTTT
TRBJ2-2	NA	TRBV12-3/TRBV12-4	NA	CASSQSWTENTGELFF	TGTGCCAGCAGCCAGAGTTGGACAGAGAACACCGGGGAGCTGTTTTTT
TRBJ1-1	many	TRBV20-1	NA	CSARGPGLQAFF	TGCAGTGCTAGAGGTCCGGGACTACAAGCTTTCTTT
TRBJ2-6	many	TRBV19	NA	CASSIAGRVAGANVLTF	TGTGCCAGTAGTATAGCGGGCAGGGTGGCAGGGGCCAACGTCCTGACTTTC
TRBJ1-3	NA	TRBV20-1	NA	CSASAIRGDNSGNTIYF	TGCAGTGCTAGTGCAATACGGGGGGACAACTCTGGAAACACCATATATTTT
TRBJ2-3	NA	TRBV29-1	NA	CSVESSLGLTPDTQYF	TGCAGCGTTGAATCAAGTCTGGGGCTAACCCCAGATACGCAGTATTTT
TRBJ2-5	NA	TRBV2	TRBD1	CASSTRGRETQYF	TGTGCCAGCAGTACAAGGGGGCGGGAGACCCAGTACTTC
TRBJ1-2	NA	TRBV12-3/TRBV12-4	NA	CASSFQLGRAYGYTF	TGTGCCAGCAGTTTTCAGTTAGGCAGGGCCTATGGCTACACCTTC
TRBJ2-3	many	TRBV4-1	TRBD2	CASSHPGLAGPGAQYF	TGCGCCAGCAGCCACCCCGGACTAGCGGGACCTGGTGCGCAGTATTTT
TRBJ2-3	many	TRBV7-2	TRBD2	CASSLGLAGTRRADTQYF	TGTGCCAGCAGCTTAGGGCTAGCGGGGACCCGCCGGGCAGATACGCAGTATTTT
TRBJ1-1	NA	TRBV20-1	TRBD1	CSAKTGLSTEAFF	TGCAGTGCGAAGACAGGGTTGAGCACTGAAGCTTTCTTT
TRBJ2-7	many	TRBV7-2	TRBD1	CASSRTGPYEQYF	TGTGCCAGCAGCCGGACAGGGCCCTACGAGCAGTACTTC
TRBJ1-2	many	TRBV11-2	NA	CASSLDSGTSYGYTF	TGTGCCAGCAGCTTAGACTCCGGGACAAGCTATGGCTACACCTTC
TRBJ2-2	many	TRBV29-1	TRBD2	CSAGGTGELFF	TGCAGCGCGGGGGGGACCGGGGAGCTGTTTTTT
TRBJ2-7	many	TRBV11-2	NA	CASSLGNYEQYF	TGTGCCAGCAGCTTAGGGAACTACGAGCAGTACTTC
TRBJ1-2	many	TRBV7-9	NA	CASSPLTDYGYTF	TGTGCCAGCAGCCCCTTGACAGACTATGGCTACACCTTC
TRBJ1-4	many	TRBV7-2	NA	CASSPGVEGEKLFF	TGTGCCAGCAGCCCAGGGGTTGAGGGTGAAAAACTGTTTTTT
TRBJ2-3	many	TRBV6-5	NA	CASSYGGLYTDTQYF	TGTGCCAGCAGTTATGGGGGACTGTACACAGATACGCAGTATTTT
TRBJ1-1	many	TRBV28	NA	CASSLSHTEAFF	TGTGCCAGCAGTTTATCGCACACTGAAGCTTTCTTT
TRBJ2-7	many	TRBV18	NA	CASSPPESYEQYF	TGTGCCAGCTCACCTCCCGAATCCTACGAGCAGTACTTC
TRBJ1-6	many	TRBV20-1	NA	CSARGTGSYNSPLHF	TGCAGTGCTAGAGGAACGGGGTCCTATAATTCACCCCTCCACTTT
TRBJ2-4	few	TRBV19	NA	CASSPRTGGGNIQYF	TGTGCCAGTAGCCCCCGTACAGGGGGGGGAAACATTCAGTACTTC
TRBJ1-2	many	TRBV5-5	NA	CASSLDGLANYGYTF	TGTGCCAGCAGCTTGGACGGCCTAGCTAACTATGGCTACACCTTC
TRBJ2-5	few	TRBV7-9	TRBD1	CASSSTTGTGEEKTQYF	TGTGCCAGCAGCTCCACTACCGGGACAGGGGAAGAAAAGACCCAGTACTTC
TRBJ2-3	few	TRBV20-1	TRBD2	CSARTSGGTDTQYF	TGCAGTGCACGGACTAGCGGGGGAACAGATACGCAGTATTTT